A selection of T cell receptor beta chains follows, all from one sample in a study of T cells after posttransplantation cyclophosphamide. Assay: immunoSEQ multiplex PCR; the TCRdb copy retains only in-frame clones and omits some. This sample has around 35,000 clones, each found more than once. The sequencing sample was made of PBMCs. All receptors derive from a girl aged 10-17 years in good health, CMV-negative, and a related stem cell transplant donor. The CDR3 runs from the conserved cysteine through the conserved F or W. A D gene is named only where the DNA matches it firmly. The size entry is marked missing in some rows and otherwise reads once, few, many or a size class.

TRBV2,TRBD2,TRBJ2-5,many,CASSDGLAAETQYF,TGTGCCAGCAGTGACGGACTAGCGGCGGAGACCCAGTACTTC
TRBV18,TRBD1,TRBJ1-2,many,CASSPGQGTGYTF,TGTGCCAGCTCACCCGGACAGGGGACTGGCTACACCTTC
TRBV6-4,.,TRBJ2-3,many,CASSEKGGTDTQYF,TGTGCCAGCAGTGAGAAGGGGGGCACAGATACGCAGTATTTT
TRBV9,.,TRBJ2-7,many,CASSPVGRNEQYF,TGTGCCAGCAGCCCCGTTGGGAGAAACGAGCAGTACTTC
TRBV5-6,TRBD1,TRBJ1-2,many,CASSGGTGYNYGYTF,TGTGCCAGCAGCGGAGGGACAGGGTATAACTATGGCTACACCTTC
TRBV5-1,.,TRBJ1-1,few,CASNLGGGARMNTEAFF,TGCGCCAGCAACTTGGGGGGGGGAGCAAGAATGAACACTGAAGCTTTCTTT
TRBV7-6,TRBD1,TRBJ2-3,.,CASSLTQGQLDTQYF,TGTGCCAGCAGCTTAACCCAGGGACAGCTAGATACGCAGTATTTT
TRBV4-3,TRBD2,TRBJ2-3,few,CASSQDPLAYAGDTDTQYF,TGCGCCAGCAGCCAAGACCCCTTAGCTTATGCGGGAGACACAGATACGCAGTATTTT
TRBV7-6,.,TRBJ2-2,many,CASSPTRGELFF,TGTGCCAGCAGCCCCACTAGGGGGGAGCTGTTTTTT
TRBV28,.,TRBJ1-2,few,CASLLEGGTFNYGYTF,TGTGCCTCCCTTTTGGAGGGAGGCACCTTTAACTATGGCTACACCTTC
TRBV28,.,TRBJ1-4,many,CASRGALGEKLFF,TGTGCCAGCAGGGGGGCCCTGGGGGAAAAACTGTTTTTT
TRBV30,TRBD2,TRBJ2-7,.,CAWSVAGAYEQYF,TGTGCCTGGAGTGTAGCGGGAGCCTACGAGCAGTACTTC
TRBV19,.,TRBJ1-3,many,CASSIKRSSGNTIYF,TGTGCCAGTAGTATAAAGCGGTCCTCTGGAAACACCATATATTTT
TRBV5-1,TRBD1,TRBJ2-5,many,CASSLELDRGDETQYF,TGCGCCAGCAGCTTGGAATTGGACAGGGGTGATGAGACCCAGTACTTC
TRBV19,.,TRBJ2-3,many,CASSRERRRTDTQYF,TGTGCCAGTAGCCGAGAGCGGAGACGCACAGATACGCAGTATTTT
TRBV28,TRBD1,TRBJ1-1,many,CASSSPRDRGLGTEAFF,TGTGCCAGCAGTTCTCCCCGGGACAGGGGATTGGGCACTGAAGCTTTCTTT
TRBV4-1,.,TRBJ1-1,many,CASSPSPTGMNTEAFF,TGCGCCAGCAGCCCTTCTCCTACAGGGATGAACACTGAAGCTTTCTTT
TRBV9,.,TRBJ2-7,.,CASSVSGGTGSHEQYF,TGTGCCAGCAGCGTAAGCGGGGGGACAGGATCGCACGAGCAGTACTTC